The 15 T cell receptor beta chains below come from one sample, sequenced in a study of OX40 agonist ivuxolimab in advanced cancers. This table comes from immunoSEQ multiplex PCR, and its TCRdb copy is limited to in-frame clones, with some not included. The table records over 25,000 clones, 82% of them present only once. This specimen consisted of CD4+ or CD8+ T cells sorted from blood, obtained in a trial of the OX40 agonist ivuxolimab. Source of these receptors: an adult with an advanced solid tumor such as melanoma, head and neck, liver or kidney cancer.

V usage is TRBV30 and J usage is TRBJ2-2; no clear D gene. Germline V gene data show CDR1 as GTSNPN and CDR2 as SVGIG (reference sequence). CDR3 length: 11 residues. The germline V and J ends were trimmed by 3 bases and 7 bases, with 6 bases remaining between them. This CDR3 is CAWRWGGELFF. CDR3 DNA: TGTGCCTGGAGGTGGGGCGGGGAGCTGTTTTTT.

The J gene is TRBJ1-5, the V gene TRBV5-6; tentative D call: TRBD1 (6 bases). The CDR3 totals 15 residues. Trimming left V 4 bases short and J 6 bases short, with 17 bases between. Germline lookup yields CDR1 SGHDT and CDR2 YYEEEE. CDR3 sequence: CASSPWWGGPQPQHF. The CDR3 DNA reads TGTGCCAGCAGCCCTTGGTGGGGGGGGCCTCAGCCCCAGCATTTT.

The CDR3 nucleotides are TGTGCCACCAGCAGAGTGGGGGGTAGGAGCAATCAGCCCCAGCATTTT. It encodes CATSRVGGRSNQPQHF. V usage is TRBV15 and J usage is TRBJ1-5; TRBD1 is a possible D gene (5 bases). V dropped 1 base and J dropped 1 base, with 11 bases sitting between them. This CDR3 contains 16 residues. CDR1 is LNHNV, CDR2 YYDKDF, per germline (reference sequence).

This chain links TRBV27 with TRBJ2-3; unclear D gene. Trimming removed 1 base from V and 1 base from J, with 6 bases in between. Germline V gene sequence: CDR1 MNHEY, CDR2 SMNVEV (reference sequence). The CDR3 length is 14 residues. The CDR3 nucleotides read TGTGCCAGCAGTTTATACCGAGGCACAGATACGCAGTATTTT. This codes for CASSLYRGTDTQYF.

The genes are TRBV6-1 and TRBJ1-1, with unresolved D. Between the trimmed V and J ends, which lost 1 base and 4 bases, there was a span of 13 bases. The germline V gene has CDR1 MNHNS and CDR2 SASEGT. The CDR3 runs to 15 residues. CDR3 residues: CASSEETSGSTEAFF. CDR3 DNA: TGTGCCAGCAGTGAAGAAACCAGTGGAAGCACTGAAGCTTTCTTT.

The sample holds a few counts of this clone. The V call is TRBV6-5, the J call TRBJ1-1, with unresolved D. CDR3 length equals 13 residues. CDR1 and CDR2 from the germline V gene are MNHEY and SVGAGI. The V and J ends lost 7 bases and 0 bases respectively, with 9 bases between them. For the CDR3, the DNA is TGTGCCAGCATTGATAGGGTGAACACTGAAGCTTTCTTT. Its translation is CASIDRVNTEAFF.

Notes on this clone: The junction departs from germline at one end; a sequencing error may be responsible. The chain couples TRBV7-9 to TRBJ1-4; TRBD1 agrees at 8 bases. Germline CDR1 and CDR2: SEHNR and FQNEAQ (reference sequence). This CDR3 has 10 amino acids. CDR3 DNA: TGTGCCAGCGAGGACAGGGCCCTTGATTTT. Protein product: CASEDRALDF.

The chain joins TRBV28 to TRBJ2-3, with D perhaps matching TRBD1 (5 bases). The CDR3 has 13 amino acids. V was pared by 6 bases and J by 1 base, with 8 bases between. The germline CDR1 and CDR2 sequences are MDHEN and SYDVKM. The CDR3 coding sequence is TGTGCCAGCAGGAAACAGGGCACAGATACGCAGTATTTT. Protein sequence: CASRKQGTDTQYF.

The rearrangement joins TRBV18 to TRBJ1-1; the D is unclear. CDR3 length equals 13 residues. Germline loops: CDR1 KGHSH, CDR2 LQKENI. V was clipped by 4 bases and J by 2 bases, with 8 bases between them. DNA of the CDR3: TGTGCCAGCTCACTTGGGGTAAACACTGAAGCTTTCTTT. Translated, it gives CASSLGVNTEAFF.

The V call is TRBV5-8, the J call TRBJ1-1; D possibly corresponds to TRBD1 (5 bases). The CDR3 has 13 residues. CDR1 is SGHTS, CDR2 YDEGEE, per germline. The V end was cut by 7 bases, the J end by 2 bases, with 12 bases between. The CDR3 nucleotides are TGTGCCAGCGGAACAGGATTTAACACTGAAGCTTTCTTT. This encodes CASGTGFNTEAFF.

The chain joins TRBV19 to TRBJ2-7; 7 nucleotides line up with TRBD2. CDR1 is LNHDA and CDR2 is SQIVND in the germline V gene (reference sequence). The CDR3 sequence is 15 residues long. The ends lost 6 bases at V and 0 bases at J; junction bases unmatched: 8. DNA for the CDR3: TGTGCCAGTAGGGGGGGAGGGCCCCCCTCCTACGAGCAGTACTTC. The encoded protein is CASRGGGPPSYEQYF.

This clone has a handful of counts. This CDR3 is CETRGFGDEQYF. In DNA form, the CDR3 reads TGTGAGACGCGGGGGTTCGGGGACGAGCAGTACTTC. The chain has TRBV27 and TRBJ2-7, with 7 bases aligning to TRBD2. The germline CDR1 and CDR2 sequences are MNHEY and SMNVEV (reference sequence). The CDR3 has 12 amino acids.

This clone turned up a few times. V and J are TRBV7-9 and TRBJ2-5; the D gene is possibly TRBD2 (5 bases). V was cut by 8 bases and J by 5 bases, with 18 bases left in between. CDR3 size: 14 residues. Germline V lookup: CDR1 SEHNR, CDR2 FQNEAQ (reference sequence). The DNA of the CDR3 is TGTGCCAGCGGCCGGGCCCTCCGAGGGGAGACCCAGTACTTC. Protein: CASGRALRGETQYF.

This rearrangement joins TRBV13 to TRBJ1-1, with D maybe TRBD1 (5 bases). V was cut by 5 bases and J by 3 bases, with 13 bases left in between. Looked up from germline, CDR1 is PRHDT and CDR2 is FYEKMQ (reference sequence). This CDR3 contains 14 residues. The CDR3 sequence is CASSPAGGYTEAFF. CDR3 DNA sequence: TGTGCCAGCAGCCCAGCGGGGGGGTACACTGAAGCTTTCTTT.

The genes are TRBV7-3 and TRBJ2-5, with 13 bases identical to TRBD2. V shed 5 bases, J shed 4 bases, and the junction held 13 bases outside the gene matches. CDR1 and CDR2 (germline): SGHTA, FQGTGA. CDR3 length equals 18 residues. CDR3 DNA: TGTGCCAGCAGCCTAAAGGGACTAGCGGGACCGGAGGGAGAGACCCAGTACTTC. Translation gives CASSLKGLAGPEGETQYF.